The 24 T cell receptor beta chains listed next were all sequenced from one sample in a study of control samples from healthy donors and cancer patients (dated by TCRdb to the early 2020s). The library was made by the immunoSEQ multiplex PCR assay. TCRdb mirrors the immuneACCESS table, restricted to in-frame sequences. Some clones are absent from its copies; in checked studies, under half trace to an unresolved V gene, and the reason for the others is unknown. Here the sample has about 88,000 clones; approximately 95% occur a single time. The ten most abundant clones make up about 8.8% of the sample. The sample taken for sequencing was blood. The source of these receptors is a man younger than 30 in good health.

The rearrangement links TRBV5-1 to TRBJ1-4; D is possibly TRBD1 (6 bases). Trimming stripped 4 bases from V and 3 bases from J, with 16 bases between. The CDR3 totals 16 residues. Germline V gene sequence: CDR1 SGHRS, CDR2 YFSETQ. The CDR3 sequence: CASSEMRGGSNEKLFF. CDR3 nucleotide sequence: TGCGCCAGCAGCGAAATGAGAGGGGGTTCTAATGAAAAACTGTTTTTT.

V is TRBV4-3 and J is TRBJ1-1, with a weak D call TRBD1 (5 bases). CDR3 length: 14 residues. The germline CDR1 and CDR2 sequences are LGHNA and YSLEER. V was shortened by 6 bases and J by 1 base, with 12 bases between the two germline ends. The CDR3 coding sequence is TGCGCCAGCAGTCCGGGACGAGAGAACACTGAAGCTTTCTTT. As protein: CASSPGRENTEAFF.

The sample holds one count of this clone. The chain couples TRBV9 to TRBJ2-3, with 13 bases lining up with TRBD2. The germline V gene encodes CDR1 SGDLS and CDR2 YYNGEE. The CDR3 is made up of 16 amino acids. Unmatched junction bases numbered 8, after V lost 4 bases and J lost 6 bases. This chain's CDR3 is CASSSRTSGSLDTQYF. The CDR3 nucleotides are TGTGCCAGCAGCTCGCGGACTAGCGGGAGTTTGGATACGCAGTATTTT.

The chain links TRBV3-1 (or the pseudogene TRBV3-2) to TRBJ2-3; D is unclear. The CDR3 is 13 amino acids. Deletions cut 1 base from V and 1 base from J, with 3 bases between. CDR1 and CDR2 (germline): LGHDT, YNNKEL (reference sequence). The CDR3 region has the DNA TGTGCCAGCAGCCAAGGGGGCACAGATACGCAGTATTTT. Amino acid sequence: CASSQGGTDTQYF.

The chain is built from TRBV5-5 and TRBJ2-4, with D perhaps being TRBD1 or TRBD2 (5 bases each). CDR1 and CDR2 from the germline V gene are SGHKS and YYEKEE (reference sequence). CDR3 length equals 12 residues. The V end was cut by 4 bases, the J end by 8 bases, with 10 bases between. The CDR3 sequence: CASSPRGDIQYF. The CDR3 nucleotides are TGTGCCAGCAGCCCTCGAGGGGACATTCAGTACTTC.

In the case of this clone: The same CDR3 arises from other DNA sequences in this sample as well. This chain uses TRBV18 with TRBJ2-5; a possible D gene is TRBD1 (7 bases). Trimming stripped 2 bases from V and 2 bases from J, with 12 bases between. The CDR3 loop spans 15 amino acids. The germline V gene has CDR1 KGHSH and CDR2 LQKENI. The CDR3 DNA follows: TGTGCCAGCTCACCAGGAGGGGGCTCACAAGAGACCCAGTACTTC. Translation gives CASSPGGGSQETQYF.

This sequence joins TRBV4-3 and TRBJ1-6, with D possibly being TRBD1 (5 bases). The CDR3 totals 14 residues. Deletions cut 0 bases from V and 13 bases from J, with 13 bases between. From germline, CDR1 is LGHNA and CDR2 YSLEER. The CDR3 sequence is CASSQDKNGAPLHF. Written as DNA, the CDR3 is TGCGCCAGCAGCCAAGATAAGAACGGGGCGCCCCTCCACTTT.

The chain couples TRBV5-4 to TRBJ2-1; 14 bases fit TRBD2. V dropped 4 bases and J dropped 5; count of bases not matched to a gene: 8. The CDR3 runs to 17 residues. Germline CDR1 reads SGHNT; CDR2 reads YYREEE (reference sequence). The DNA for the CDR3 is TGTGCCAGCAGCCCGGGACTAGCGGGAGTCTGGGACAATGAGCAGTTCTTC. It codes for CASSPGLAGVWDNEQFF. The whole variable domain, filled in from reference TRBV5-4 and TRBJ2-1, reads ETGVTQSPTHLIKTRGQQVTLRCSSQSGHNTVSWYQQALGQGPQFIFQYYREEENGRGNFPPRFSGLQFPNYSSELNVNALELDDSALYLCASSPGLAGVWDNEQFFGPGTRLTVL.

The chain recombines TRBV11-2 with TRBJ1-1, with 9 bases identical to TRBD1. V was pared by 6 bases and J by 4 bases, with 6 bases of the junction left unmatched. In germline, CDR1 is SGHAT, CDR2 FQNNGV. This CDR3 contains 14 residues. Written as DNA, the CDR3 is TGTGCCAGCAGATACGGGACAGGGATCACTGAAGCTTTCTTT. It codes for CASRYGTGITEAFF.

Here the CDR3 reads CASSPYGTTRGSMSSGNTIYF. CDR3 DNA: TGTGCCAGCAGCCCATACGGGACGACGCGGGGGTCCATGAGCTCTGGAAACACCATATATTTT. The V gene is TRBV4-2, the J gene TRBJ1-3; possibly TRBD1 for D (5 bases). The CDR3 contains 21 residues. The germline gives CDR1 LGHNA, CDR2 YNFKEQ. The ends were cut back, 4 bases at V and 0 bases at J, with 28 bases in the middle.

V is TRBV15 and J is TRBJ2-5; D call uncertain. V lost 0 bases, J lost 1 base, and 3 bases lay in between. Germline V gene data show CDR1 as LNHNV and CDR2 as YYDKDF (reference sequence). This CDR3 comprises 13 residues. The CDR3 nucleotides read TGTGCCACCAGCAGAGATTCCCAAGAGACCCAGTACTTC. This sequence encodes CATSRDSQETQYF.

The gene calls are TRBV6-5 and TRBJ2-7, with D perhaps matching TRBD1 (6 bases). The CDR3 has 15 amino acids. Per germline, CDR1 MNHEY and CDR2 SVGAGI. V was shortened by 6 bases and J by 8 bases, with 23 bases between the two germline ends. The CDR3, as DNA: TGTGCCAGCAGCTCCCCTGGACAGTTCCAGCCTCAGCAGTACTTC. Its protein is CASSSPGQFQPQQYF.

The chain has TRBV6-2 or TRBV6-3 and TRBJ2-5; TRBD1 aligns across 7 bases. V gave up 6 bases and J gave up 0 bases; unmatched junction bases: 4. The CDR3 consists of 14 residues. Germline values: CDR1 MNHEY, CDR2 SVGEGT. In DNA form, the CDR3 reads TGTGCCAGCAGCCTACAGGGGTACCAAGAGACCCAGTACTTC. Translated: CASSLQGYQETQYF.

This sequence joins TRBV20-1 and TRBJ2-1, with D possibly matching TRBD2 (5 bases). V dropped 5 bases and J dropped 6 bases, with 8 bases sitting between them. This CDR3 contains 11 residues. Germline V gene lookup returns CDR1 DFQATT and CDR2 SNEGSKA (reference sequence). The CDR3 region is CSAGGGNEQFF. As DNA, the CDR3 is TGCAGTGCTGGTGGAGGCAATGAGCAGTTCTTC.

The rearrangement uses TRBV7-2 and TRBJ1-5; the D gene is possibly TRBD1 (6 bases). CDR1 is SGHTA and CDR2 is FQGNSA in the germline V gene. The V gene lost 2 bases and the J gene lost 0 bases, with 17 bases spanning the gap. This CDR3 comprises 18 residues. The CDR3: CASSLKGGGDLSNQPQHF. CDR3 DNA sequence: TGTGCCAGCAGCTTAAAGGGGGGAGGGGATCTTAGCAATCAGCCCCAGCATTTT.

The chain is built from TRBV12-3 or TRBV12-4 and TRBJ1-1, with D perhaps matching TRBD1 (5 bases). The CDR3 runs 13 residues. Trimming removed 5 bases from V and 6 bases from J, with 13 bases in between. CDR3 residues: CASSLRDAAEAFF. The CDR3 DNA is TGTGCCAGCAGTCTACGGGACGCTGCTGAAGCTTTCTTT.

This chain links TRBV7-8 with TRBJ1-1; a possible D gene is TRBD1 (5 bases). Looked up from germline, CDR1 is SGHVS and CDR2 is FQNEAQ. The V gene lost 1 base and the J gene lost 0 bases, with 15 bases spanning the gap. The CDR3 is 17 residues long. As DNA, the CDR3 is TGTGCCAGCAGCTTAGGCGGGGGATTGGTGATGAACACTGAAGCTTTCTTT. Protein sequence: CASSLGGGLVMNTEAFF.

The chain combines TRBV6-5 with TRBJ2-7; D uncertain. The ends were cut back, 0 bases at V and 0 bases at J, with 9 bases in the middle. CDR3 length: 15 residues. The germline gives CDR1 MNHEY, CDR2 SVGAGI. CDR3 DNA: TGTGCCAGCAGTTACTCGGGCAGGAGCTCCTACGAGCAGTACTTC. It encodes CASSYSGRSSYEQYF.

The genes are TRBV18 and TRBJ1-1, with 8 bases that match TRBD1. The germline gives CDR1 KGHSH, CDR2 LQKENI. Germline trimming cut 3 bases from V and 7 bases from J; bases unmatched to any gene: 7. The CDR3 loop spans 14 amino acids. The CDR3 region is CASSPDLTGVEAFF. In nucleotides, the CDR3 is TGTGCCAGCTCACCCGACTTGACAGGGGTTGAAGCTTTCTTT.

V usage is TRBV11-2 and J usage is TRBJ1-1, with D tentatively TRBD1 (6 bases). The V gene lost 0 bases and the J gene lost 5 bases, with 13 bases spanning the gap. The CDR3 is 15 residues long. The V gene's germline CDR1 is SGHAT and CDR2 FQNNGV. The CDR3: CASSLDGGLGTEAFF. The CDR3 nucleotides are TGTGCCAGCAGCTTAGATGGGGGGCTGGGGACTGAAGCTTTCTTT.

The J gene is TRBJ1-2, the V gene TRBV2; 7 positions match TRBD1. The CDR3 runs 15 residues. The V segment lost 5 bases and the J segment 4 bases; nucleotides outside the gene matches: 10. In germline, CDR1 is SNHLY, CDR2 FYNNEI. The CDR3 region has the DNA TGTGCCAGCAGTCCTGGGGGGGGACAGCCCTATGGCTACACCTTC. Protein sequence: CASSPGGGQPYGYTF.

This rearrangement joins TRBV27 to TRBJ1-1, with D unclear. Germline CDR1 is MNHEY and CDR2 is SMNVEV (reference sequence). This CDR3 comprises 14 residues. Trimming pared 3 bases from V and 1 base from J, leaving 9 bases between. This chain's CDR3 is CASSFRSKNTEAFF. DNA for the CDR3: TGTGCCAGCAGTTTCCGATCCAAGAACACTGAAGCTTTCTTT.

The sample holds one count of this clone. The rearrangement joins TRBV2 to TRBJ1-5, with unresolved D. Trimming removed 5 bases at V and 3 bases at J, with 14 bases between. CDR1 SNHLY and CDR2 FYNNEI come from the germline V gene. CDR3 length equals 15 residues. The CDR3 DNA sequence: TGTGCCAGCAGTTCTATTGGAGGGAACAATCAGCCCCAGCATTTT. It is translated as CASSSIGGNNQPQHF.

The chain carries TRBV27 and TRBJ1-1, with unresolved D. Trimming removed 7 bases at V and 1 base at J, with 10 bases between. The CDR3 loop spans 13 amino acids. Germline lookup yields CDR1 MNHEY and CDR2 SMNVEV (reference sequence). The CDR3 nucleotides are TGTGCCAGCAACTACGCTAAGAACACTGAAGCTTTCTTT. It codes for CASNYAKNTEAFF.